This T cell receptor beta chain is from a study of CD8+CD57+ T cells in acquired aplastic anemia. Background on the study: Across the sorted CD4+ and CD8+ cells, DNA amounts averaged 3.2 ug. There were 10 million to 14 million reads, on average, for CD4+ cells from healthy donors. Study-level findings and limits: The study found no significant CD8+ Simpson's diversity difference between patients and controls. About 27 shared CD8+ CDR3s appeared highly expressed within patients' immunodominant clones.

V dropped 4 bases and J dropped 5; count of bases not matched to a gene: 11. CDR3 length: 16 residues. CDR1 is KGHSH, CDR2 LQKENI, per germline. TCR beta VDJ and CDR3 were profiled, and genomic DNA was the template. MiXCR, applied by TCRdb to the reads, yields one record per CDR3 protein. The sample lists about 130,000 distinct CDR3 sequences; about half were seen once. This clonotype was seen many times. What it binds is unknown. The sequence was obtained from a human donor in good health, serving as a control. This chain connects TRBV18 to TRBJ2-7; 10 bases are shared with TRBD1. The sample was sorted CD4+, CD8+, or CD8+CD57+ T cells (not recorded which) from PBMCs. Here the CDR3 DNA reads TGTGCCAGCTCACTCGCCGGGACAGGGGTTAAGAACGAGCAGTACTTC. It codes for CASSLAGTGVKNEQYF.